Shown below are 11 T cell receptor beta chains from a single sample sequenced in a study of regulatory T cells in long-lasting Graves disease. Documented time point: persistent/refractory GD, antithyroid drugs over 5 years with positive TRAb. The TCR library was prepared using RNA isolated from PBMCs. The TCR beta library used iRepertoire HTBI primers with Arm-PCR amplification of CDR3. TCRdb reanalysed the multiplex PCR reads using MiXCR and keeps one entry per CDR3 protein. The sample records some 420,000 distinct CDR3 sequences, around a fifth being singletons. The source material was peripheral blood mononuclear cells (PBMCs), sampled when the disease was refractory, from a patient treated with antithyroid drugs. These receptors were obtained from a female donor with Graves disease.

CDR3 coding DNA: TGTGCCATCACAGACAGTCAAGAGACCCAGTACTTC. Amino acid sequence: CAITDSQETQYF. The chain couples TRBV10-3 to TRBJ2-5; TRBD1 is a possible D gene (5 bases). Germline V lookup: CDR1 ENHRY, CDR2 SYGVKD. Trimming stripped 7 bases from V and 2 bases from J, with 8 bases between. The CDR3 is made up of 12 amino acids.

The chain joins TRBV28 to TRBJ2-1; 10 bases are shared with TRBD2. Germline CDR1 and CDR2: MDHEN and SYDVKM. The CDR3 extends over 16 amino acids. V lost 2 bases to trimming and J lost 3 bases; unmatched junction nucleotides: 4. The CDR3 region has the DNA TGTGCCAGCAGTTTAGATCTAGCGGGAGTCTACAATGAGCAGTTCTTC. Translated, it gives CASSLDLAGVYNEQFF.

Many counts were recorded for this clonotype. This chain connects TRBV2 to TRBJ1-2; 10 positions agree with TRBD1. CDR1 is SNHLY, CDR2 FYNNEI, per germline. J lost 6 bases, V lost 1 base, and 11 bases had no gene match. This CDR3 spans 17 amino acids. The CDR3 DNA follows: TGTGCCAGCAGTGAAGTTTATCCGGGGACAGGGGACCATGGCTACACCTTC. It encodes CASSEVYPGTGDHGYTF.

This clonotype was detected a few times. J is TRBJ2-7 and V is TRBV28; no reliable D call. This CDR3 is built from 12 residues. Germline V gene data show CDR1 as MDHEN and CDR2 as SYDVKM. Deletions cut 1 base from V and 9 bases from J, with 10 bases between. The CDR3 DNA reads as TGTGCCAGCAGTTTATCCCTCTCGTCGCAGTACTTC. It specifies CASSLSLSSQYF.

This clonotype was seen a handful of times. This chain links TRBV11-2 with TRBJ2-3; D ambiguous. The CDR3 extends over 14 amino acids. In germline, CDR1 is SGHAT, CDR2 FQNNGV. Trimming left V 1 base short and J 0 bases short, with 5 bases between. Written as DNA, the CDR3 is TGTGCCAGCAGCTTAGTCACTAGCACAGATACGCAGTATTTT. Encoded protein: CASSLVTSTDTQYF.

This clonotype was detected ten times or more. This sequence joins TRBV24-1 and TRBJ2-7, with D possibly TRBD2 on 6 matching bases. Germline assignment: CDR1 KGHDR and CDR2 SFDVKD. This CDR3 region has 16 residues. Trimming removed 2 bases at V and 3 bases at J, with 16 bases between. The CDR3 loop reads CATSDWDSTPCYEQYF. CDR3 DNA sequence: TGTGCCACCAGTGATTGGGACTCTACGCCCTGCTACGAGCAGTACTTC.

A few counts support this clonotype. The chain couples TRBV19 to TRBJ1-2; a possible D gene is TRBD1 (6 bases). Germline loops: CDR1 LNHDA, CDR2 SQIVND (reference sequence). V lost 4 bases and J 2 bases, leaving 14 bases between the germline ends. This CDR3 spans 15 amino acids. CDR3 sequence reads: CASSNHREENYGYTF. The CDR3 DNA reads as TGTGCCAGTAGTAATCACAGGGAGGAAAACTATGGCTACACCTTC.

This clonotype was seen repeatedly, ten times or more. The chain recombines TRBV11-3 with TRBJ1-1, with D unresolved. The CDR3 covers 13 residues. The V gene's germline CDR1 is SGHNT and CDR2 YENEEA. Trimming left V 7 bases short and J 1 base short, with 10 bases between. For the CDR3, the DNA is TGTGCCAGCATGGGGTTGCCGAACACTGAAGCTTTCTTT. Encoded protein: CASMGLPNTEAFF.

Concerning this clonotype: A far larger clone is just one base off, so this is likely a read error. The chain recombines TRBV6-1 with TRBJ2-5, with D maybe TRBD1 (5 bases). Per germline, CDR1 MNHNS and CDR2 SASEGT. This CDR3 has 11 residues. CDR3: CAGRAQETQYF. CDR3 DNA: TGTGCCGGCAGGGCACAAGAGACCCAGTACTTC.

This clonotype was counted ten times or more. V is TRBV13 and J is TRBJ1-1, with a possible D match to TRBD1 (6 bases). The V and J ends lost 4 bases and 1 base respectively, with 13 bases between them. CDR1 is PRHDT and CDR2 is FYEKMQ in the germline V gene (reference sequence). The CDR3 loop spans 15 amino acids. The CDR3 protein is CASSSRDRTNTEAFF. The CDR3 region has the DNA TGTGCCAGCAGCTCCCGAGACAGGACGAACACTGAAGCTTTCTTT.

The chain couples TRBV30 to TRBJ2-2, with 10 bases that match TRBD1. Germline values: CDR1 GTSNPN, CDR2 SVGIG (reference sequence). The CDR3 runs to 17 residues. Unmatched junction bases numbered 11, after V lost 2 bases and J lost 5 bases. CDR3 sequence: CAWSRTGGKSPTGELFF. CDR3 bases: TGTGCCTGGAGTAGGACAGGGGGAAAGTCACCGACCGGGGAGCTGTTTTTT.